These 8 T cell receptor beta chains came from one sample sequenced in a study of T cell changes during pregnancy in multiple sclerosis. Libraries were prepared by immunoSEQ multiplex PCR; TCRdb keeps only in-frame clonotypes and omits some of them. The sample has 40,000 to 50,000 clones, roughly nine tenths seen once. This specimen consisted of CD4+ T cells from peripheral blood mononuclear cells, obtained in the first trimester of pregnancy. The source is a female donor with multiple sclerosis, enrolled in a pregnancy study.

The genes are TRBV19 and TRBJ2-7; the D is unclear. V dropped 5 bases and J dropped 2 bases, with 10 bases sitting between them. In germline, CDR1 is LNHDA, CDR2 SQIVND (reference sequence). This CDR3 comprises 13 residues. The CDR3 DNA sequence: TGTGCCAGTAGTCAGACTCGTACCTACGAGCAGTACTTC. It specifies CASSQTRTYEQYF.

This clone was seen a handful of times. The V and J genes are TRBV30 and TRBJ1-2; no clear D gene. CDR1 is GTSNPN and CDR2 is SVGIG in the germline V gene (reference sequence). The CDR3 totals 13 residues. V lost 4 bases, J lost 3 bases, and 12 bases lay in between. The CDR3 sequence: CAWNRGGDYGYTF. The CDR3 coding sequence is TGTGCCTGGAACCGAGGCGGAGACTATGGCTACACCTTC. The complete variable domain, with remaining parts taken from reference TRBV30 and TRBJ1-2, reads SQTIHQWPATLVQPVGSPLSLECTVEGTSNPNLYWYRQAAGRGLQLLFYSVGIGQISSEVPQNLSASRPQDRQFILSSKKLLLSDSGFYLCAWNRGGDYGYTFGSGTRLTVV.

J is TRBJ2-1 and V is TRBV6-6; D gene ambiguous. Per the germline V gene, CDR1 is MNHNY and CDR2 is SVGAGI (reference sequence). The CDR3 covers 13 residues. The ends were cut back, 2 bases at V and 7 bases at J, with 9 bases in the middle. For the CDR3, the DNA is TGTGCCAGCAGTTACCTCTTACTAAATGAGCAGTTCTTC. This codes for CASSYLLLNEQFF.

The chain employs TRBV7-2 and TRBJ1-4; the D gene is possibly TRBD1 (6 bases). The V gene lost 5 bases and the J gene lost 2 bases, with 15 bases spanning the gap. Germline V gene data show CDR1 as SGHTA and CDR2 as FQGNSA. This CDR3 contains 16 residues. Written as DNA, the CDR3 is TGTGCCAGCAGCCTGGGACAACTAAGGACTAATGAAAAACTGTTTTTT. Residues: CASSLGQLRTNEKLFF.

CDR3 bases: TGTGCCAGCAGCTCCCGACTAGCGGGGTACAATGAGCAGTTCTTC. Amino acid sequence: CASSSRLAGYNEQFF. This chain links TRBV7-9 with TRBJ2-1; TRBD2 matches 11 bases. CDR3 length: 15 residues. Germline V lookup: CDR1 SEHNR, CDR2 FQNEAQ (reference sequence). J lost 4 bases, V lost 4 bases, and 3 bases had no gene match. Using reference TRBV7-9 and TRBJ2-1 for the parts outside the CDR3, the full variable domain is DTGVSQNPRHKITKRGQNVTFRCDPISEHNRLYWYRQTLGQGPEFLTYFQNEAQLEKSRLLSDRFSAERPKGSFSTLEIQRTEQGDSAMYLCASSSRLAGYNEQFFGPGTRLTVL.

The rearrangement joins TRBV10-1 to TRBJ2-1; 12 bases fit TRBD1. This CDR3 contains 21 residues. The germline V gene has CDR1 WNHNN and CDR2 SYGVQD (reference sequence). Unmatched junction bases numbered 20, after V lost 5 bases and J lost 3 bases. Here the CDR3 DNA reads TGCGCCAGCAGTTCAGGGACAGGGGGCTGGGGGTTAGCGGGAAGCTACAATGAGCAGTTCTTC. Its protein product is CASSSGTGGWGLAGSYNEQFF.

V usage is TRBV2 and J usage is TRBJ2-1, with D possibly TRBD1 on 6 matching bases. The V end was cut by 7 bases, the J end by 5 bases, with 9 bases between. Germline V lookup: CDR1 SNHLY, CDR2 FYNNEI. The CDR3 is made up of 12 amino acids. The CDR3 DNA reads TGTGCCAGCAAACGGGACAACAATGAGCAGTTCTTC. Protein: CASKRDNNEQFF.

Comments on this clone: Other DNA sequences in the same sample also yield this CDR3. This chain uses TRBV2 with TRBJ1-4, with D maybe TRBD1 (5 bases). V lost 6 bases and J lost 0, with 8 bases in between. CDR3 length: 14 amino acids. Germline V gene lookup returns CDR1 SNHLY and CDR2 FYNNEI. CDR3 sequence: CASRTASTNEKLFF. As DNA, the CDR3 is TGTGCCAGCAGGACAGCTTCAACTAATGAAAAACTGTTTTTT.